This TCR beta chain stems from a study of T cell repertoires in cytomegalovirus infection. TCRdb redid the calling of the reads with MiXCR, one entry per CDR3 protein. The table has about 310,000 distinct CDR3 sequences, approximately 8.9% seen once. Germline loops: CDR1 SGHDT, CDR2 YYEEEE. This CDR3 has 15 amino acids. V lost 4 bases, J lost 4 bases, and 14 bases lay in between. In its sample, this clonotype was seen many times. The sequencing input was PBMCs. The rearrangement joins TRBV5-6 to TRBJ2-2; the D is unclear. The TCR was taken from a human donor in good health (CMV status not recorded). Some clones in this sample may be carry-over from other donors' samples. The CDR3 bases are TGTGCCAGCAGCGTCGGTAATTTGGGCACCGGGGAGCTGTTTTTT. Its translation: CASSVGNLGTGELFF.